Presented here are 15 T cell receptor beta chains from one specimen sequenced in a study of CD8+ T cells in alopecia areata. RNA, once extracted, was reverse transcribed into cDNA for use as the sequencing template. Sequenced by immunoSEQ multiplex PCR; TCRdb stores in-frame clones only, minus some. Seen here are some 210,000 clones, approximately 72% observed once, and the top ten hold more than 0.95%. The treatment: oral pan-JAK inhibitor, 5-10 mg twice daily. Sequences were derived from CD4+ T cells sorted from blood, sampled at roughly week 45, from a patient treated with tofacitinib. The receptors come from a human donor with alopecia areata.

The chain links TRBV9 to TRBJ2-3, with 7 bases that match TRBD1. The trim removed 0 bases at V and 1 base at J, leaving 2 bases unmatched. This CDR3 has 15 residues. CDR1 SGDLS and CDR2 YYNGEE come from the germline V gene. For the CDR3, the DNA is TGTGCCAGCAGCGTAGAGGGGGCCGGCACAGATACGCAGTATTTT. Translating it yields CASSVEGAGTDTQYF.

V gene TRBV25-1 combines with J gene TRBJ1-2; TRBD1 is a possible D gene (6 bases). The germline gives CDR1 MGHDK, CDR2 SYGVNS. The CDR3 is 14 residues long. The V and J ends lost 6 bases and 2 bases respectively, with 13 bases between them. The CDR3 sequence: CASRETGPNYGYTF. The CDR3 DNA sequence: TGTGCCAGCAGGGAGACAGGCCCAAACTATGGCTACACCTTC.

Concerning this clone itself: Other DNA sequences within the sample encode an identical CDR3. The chain recombines TRBV7-9 with TRBJ2-1; a weak D match, TRBD2 (5 bases). Between the trimmed V and J ends, which lost 5 bases and 2 bases, there was a span of 7 bases. Germline CDR1 reads SEHNR; CDR2 reads FQNEAQ (reference sequence). This CDR3 is 13 amino acids long. In DNA, the CDR3 is TGTGCCAGCAGCCCCGGGACCTACAATGAGCAGTTCTTC. Translated: CASSPGTYNEQFF.

The chain is built from TRBV7-9 and TRBJ2-7; perhaps TRBD2 as D (5 bases). Germline V lookup: CDR1 SEHNR, CDR2 FQNEAQ (reference sequence). This CDR3 comprises 13 residues. V was pared by 2 bases and J by 5 bases, with 10 bases between. CDR3 protein: CASSLSTGNEQYF. In DNA, the CDR3 is TGTGCCAGCAGCTTATCTACGGGGAACGAGCAGTACTTC.

The chain uses TRBV5-1 and TRBJ2-5; 14 bases are shared with TRBD2. This CDR3 region has 14 residues. The germline V gene encodes CDR1 SGHRS and CDR2 YFSETQ. V shed 7 bases, J shed 2 bases, and the junction held 1 base outside the gene matches. CDR3 coding DNA: TGCGCCAGCGGACTAGCGGGGGGACAAGAGACCCAGTACTTC. It yields the protein CASGLAGGQETQYF.

V is TRBV11-2 and J is TRBJ2-5, with 8 bases identical to TRBD2. J lost 5 bases, V lost 1 base, and 12 bases had no gene match. Germline V gene lookup returns CDR1 SGHAT and CDR2 FQNNGV. This CDR3 region has 17 residues. The DNA for the CDR3 is TGTGCCAGCAGCTTAGCACCTCCTGGCGCGGGGGGTGAGACCCAGTACTTC. This translates into CASSLAPPGAGGETQYF. The variable domain in full, completed from reference TRBV11-2 and TRBJ2-5, reads EAGVAQSPRYKIIEKRQSVAFWCNPISGHATLYWYQQILGQGPKLLIQFQNNGVVDDSQLPKDRFSAERLKGVDSTLKIQPAKLEDSAVYLCASSLAPPGAGGETQYFGPGTRLLVL.

The chain uses TRBV29-1 and TRBJ1-1; D not certain. The germline CDR1 and CDR2 sequences are SQVTM and ANQGSEA. Trimming cost V 6 bases and J 3 bases, with 20 bases left between them. The CDR3 has 15 amino acids. CDR3: CSVERLLRPDTEAFF. The CDR3 coding sequence is TGCAGCGTCGAACGCCTCCTACGACCGGACACTGAAGCTTTCTTT.

This chain links TRBV20-1 with TRBJ2-7; no definite D call. This CDR3 region has 10 residues. V lost 3 bases to trimming and J lost 9 bases, with 9 bases between them. CDR1 and CDR2 from the germline V gene are DFQATT and SNEGSKA (reference sequence). The CDR3 is CSASVGRQYF. The DNA for the CDR3 is TGCAGTGCTAGTGTAGGAAGGCAGTACTTC.

This chain uses TRBV29-1 with TRBJ1-2; D remains unclear. With 0 bases removed from V and 8 bases from J, the gap between germline ends came to 19 bases. CDR3 length equals 15 residues. The V gene's germline CDR1 is SQVTM and CDR2 ANQGSEA. The CDR3 protein is CSVEDPEWGHGGYTF. CDR3 in DNA: TGCAGCGTTGAAGATCCCGAATGGGGTCATGGGGGCTACACCTTC.

V is TRBV28 and J is TRBJ2-6; D gene ambiguous. Per germline, CDR1 MDHEN and CDR2 SYDVKM. V lost 4 bases and J lost 2, with 15 bases in between. The CDR3 sequence is 17 residues long. Here the CDR3 reads CASSSPGRWAGANVLTF. The CDR3 bases are TGTGCCAGCAGTTCCCCGGGCCGGTGGGCTGGGGCCAACGTCCTGACTTTC.

This chain connects TRBV29-1 to TRBJ2-7, with 12 bases that match TRBD1. The CDR3 has 14 residues. Germline V gives CDR1 SQVTM, CDR2 ANQGSEA. The V gene end was trimmed by 6 bases and the J gene end by 3 bases; junction bases not matched to a gene: 6. CDR3 sequence reads: CSVYRDRGHYEQYF. CDR3 sequence (DNA): TGCAGCGTCTACCGGGACAGGGGGCACTACGAGCAGTACTTC.

The chain combines TRBV27 with TRBJ1-5; D uncertain. The V gene lost 2 bases and the J gene lost 3 bases, with 5 bases spanning the gap. CDR1 is MNHEY and CDR2 is SMNVEV in the germline V gene (reference sequence). This CDR3 has 13 amino acids. The CDR3 nucleotides read TGTGCCAGCAGTTTAGTAATCAATCAGCCCCAGCATTTT. This sequence encodes CASSLVINQPQHF.

A few counts support this clone. V gene TRBV5-6 combines with J gene TRBJ1-2; no firm D call. The CDR3 runs to 16 residues. Germline V lookup: CDR1 SGHDT, CDR2 YYEEEE. V was clipped by 2 bases and J by 2 bases, with 16 bases between them. CDR3 sequence reads: CASSFLSDLGNYGYTF. The CDR3, as DNA: TGTGCCAGCAGCTTCCTTTCTGATCTGGGGAACTATGGCTACACCTTC.

The chain employs TRBV29-1 and TRBJ1-1; D is perhaps TRBD1 (6 bases). Germline CDR1 and CDR2: SQVTM and ANQGSEA. This CDR3 is built from 12 residues. V was trimmed by 6 bases and J by 1 base, leaving 9 bases between them. The CDR3 loop is CSVGHPNTEAFF. CDR3 bases: TGCAGCGTGGGACACCCGAACACTGAAGCTTTCTTT.

The V call is TRBV28, the J call TRBJ2-5; TRBD1 matches 7 bases. CDR1 and CDR2 (germline): MDHEN, SYDVKM. V was clipped by 5 bases and J by 6 bases; unmatched bases: 12. The CDR3 extends over 15 amino acids. The CDR3 sequence is CASSEDRAVGKTQYF. DNA for the CDR3: TGTGCCAGCAGTGAAGACAGGGCAGTAGGGAAGACCCAGTACTTC.